This T cell receptor (beta chain) was observed in a study of blood T cell repertoires in COVID-19. Across the study: Whether acute or convalescent, the COVID-19 samples came from the United States, Italy and Spain. PBMCs, B-cell-depleted T cells, or T cells provided the cDNA or gDNA that made up the material.

Between the trimmed V and J ends, which lost 0 bases and 3 bases, there was a span of 9 bases. The CDR3 is 15 amino acids. CDR1 and CDR2 from the germline V gene are LNHDA and SQIVND (reference sequence). Original data processing: Amplifying reference gene primers gave estimates of nucleated cell counts. Profiled with immunoSEQ multiplex PCR; TCRdb holds only in-frame clones, not every one. The V and J calls and clone size come from that table; D and trimming were worked out from the DNA. The sample holds tens of thousands of clones; around 90% are singletons and the top ten take roughly 14%. The sample was peripheral blood. This clonotype originated in a woman aged 25 to 45 in a cohort sampled during active COVID-19. The chain has TRBV19 and TRBJ2-1; a weak D match, TRBD1 (6 bases). This CDR3 reads CASSIEGGRYNEQFF. As DNA, the CDR3 is TGTGCCAGTAGTATAGAAGGGGGACGCTACAATGAGCAGTTCTTC.